This T cell receptor (beta chain) originates from a study of T cell repertoires in cytomegalovirus infection. Turning to the study itself: Carrying CMV and the relevant HLA type showed in public TCR beta signatures. The study's findings and limits: Summed frequency of shared TCR beta families picked out CMV carriers who also had the relevant HLA. The study found HLA-C-restricted CMV-specific TCR beta clonotypes dominating the ex vivo response.

TCRdb independently ran MiXCR on the reads; one entry per CDR3 protein. The sample has about 250,000 distinct CDR3 sequences; about 7% are singletons. This clonotype came up a few times. The antigen remains unidentified. J gave up 0 bases and V 3 bases, and 3 bases lay outside the gene matches. From germline, CDR1 is MNHNS and CDR2 SASEGT. The CDR3 loop spans 15 amino acids. The rearrangement links TRBV6-1 to TRBJ2-7, with 9 bases that match TRBD2. The source of this sequence is a human donor in good health (CMV status not recorded). Some clones in this sample may be carry-over from other donors' samples. The sample comprised PBMCs. CDR3 amino acids: CASSEGAGGSYEQYF. CDR3 nucleotides: TGTGCCAGCAGTGAGGGAGCGGGGGGCTCCTACGAGCAGTACTTC.